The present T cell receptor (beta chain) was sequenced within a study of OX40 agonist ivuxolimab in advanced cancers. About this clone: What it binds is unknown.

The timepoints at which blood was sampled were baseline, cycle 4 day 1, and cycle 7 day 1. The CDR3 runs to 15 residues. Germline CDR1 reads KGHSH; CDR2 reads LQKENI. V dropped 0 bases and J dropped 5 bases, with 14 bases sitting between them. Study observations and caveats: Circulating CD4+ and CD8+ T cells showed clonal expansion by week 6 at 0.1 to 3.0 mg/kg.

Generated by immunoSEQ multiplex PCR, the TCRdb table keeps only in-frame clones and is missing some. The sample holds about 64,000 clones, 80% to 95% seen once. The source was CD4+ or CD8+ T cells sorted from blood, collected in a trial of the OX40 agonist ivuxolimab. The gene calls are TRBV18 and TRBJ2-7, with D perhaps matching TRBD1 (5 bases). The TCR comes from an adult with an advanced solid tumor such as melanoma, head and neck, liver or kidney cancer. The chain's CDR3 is CASSPPLQGPDEQYF. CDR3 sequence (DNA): TGTGCCAGCTCACCACCGTTGCAGGGCCCCGACGAGCAGTACTTC.